This entry is about one T cell receptor beta chain. As processed by the authors: Researchers report that nucleated cell counts were estimated from reference gene primer amplification. Profiled with immunoSEQ multiplex PCR; TCRdb holds only in-frame clones, not every one. V and J calls and clone size are copied from that table; D and trimming were computed from the DNA. The sample lists tens of thousands of clones; roughly 88% were seen once. The data belong to a study of blood T cell repertoires in COVID-19. Turning to the study itself: Specimens from acute and convalescent COVID-19 originated in the United States, Italy and Spain. T cells, B-cell-depleted T cells, or PBMCs supplied cDNA or gDNA.

V dropped 4 bases and J dropped 4 bases, with 10 bases sitting between them. CDR3 length: 14 amino acids. Germline V gene lookup returns CDR1 MGHRA and CDR2 YSYEKL. This rearrangement joins TRBV4-1 to TRBJ1-4, with a tentative D call TRBD1 (6 bases). Sequenced sample: peripheral blood. The receptor's source is a woman aged 65 to 85 with acute or convalescent COVID-19. CDR3 coding DNA: TGCGCCAGCAGCCGAGACAGGCTTAATGAAAAACTGTTTTTT. This sequence encodes CASSRDRLNEKLFF.